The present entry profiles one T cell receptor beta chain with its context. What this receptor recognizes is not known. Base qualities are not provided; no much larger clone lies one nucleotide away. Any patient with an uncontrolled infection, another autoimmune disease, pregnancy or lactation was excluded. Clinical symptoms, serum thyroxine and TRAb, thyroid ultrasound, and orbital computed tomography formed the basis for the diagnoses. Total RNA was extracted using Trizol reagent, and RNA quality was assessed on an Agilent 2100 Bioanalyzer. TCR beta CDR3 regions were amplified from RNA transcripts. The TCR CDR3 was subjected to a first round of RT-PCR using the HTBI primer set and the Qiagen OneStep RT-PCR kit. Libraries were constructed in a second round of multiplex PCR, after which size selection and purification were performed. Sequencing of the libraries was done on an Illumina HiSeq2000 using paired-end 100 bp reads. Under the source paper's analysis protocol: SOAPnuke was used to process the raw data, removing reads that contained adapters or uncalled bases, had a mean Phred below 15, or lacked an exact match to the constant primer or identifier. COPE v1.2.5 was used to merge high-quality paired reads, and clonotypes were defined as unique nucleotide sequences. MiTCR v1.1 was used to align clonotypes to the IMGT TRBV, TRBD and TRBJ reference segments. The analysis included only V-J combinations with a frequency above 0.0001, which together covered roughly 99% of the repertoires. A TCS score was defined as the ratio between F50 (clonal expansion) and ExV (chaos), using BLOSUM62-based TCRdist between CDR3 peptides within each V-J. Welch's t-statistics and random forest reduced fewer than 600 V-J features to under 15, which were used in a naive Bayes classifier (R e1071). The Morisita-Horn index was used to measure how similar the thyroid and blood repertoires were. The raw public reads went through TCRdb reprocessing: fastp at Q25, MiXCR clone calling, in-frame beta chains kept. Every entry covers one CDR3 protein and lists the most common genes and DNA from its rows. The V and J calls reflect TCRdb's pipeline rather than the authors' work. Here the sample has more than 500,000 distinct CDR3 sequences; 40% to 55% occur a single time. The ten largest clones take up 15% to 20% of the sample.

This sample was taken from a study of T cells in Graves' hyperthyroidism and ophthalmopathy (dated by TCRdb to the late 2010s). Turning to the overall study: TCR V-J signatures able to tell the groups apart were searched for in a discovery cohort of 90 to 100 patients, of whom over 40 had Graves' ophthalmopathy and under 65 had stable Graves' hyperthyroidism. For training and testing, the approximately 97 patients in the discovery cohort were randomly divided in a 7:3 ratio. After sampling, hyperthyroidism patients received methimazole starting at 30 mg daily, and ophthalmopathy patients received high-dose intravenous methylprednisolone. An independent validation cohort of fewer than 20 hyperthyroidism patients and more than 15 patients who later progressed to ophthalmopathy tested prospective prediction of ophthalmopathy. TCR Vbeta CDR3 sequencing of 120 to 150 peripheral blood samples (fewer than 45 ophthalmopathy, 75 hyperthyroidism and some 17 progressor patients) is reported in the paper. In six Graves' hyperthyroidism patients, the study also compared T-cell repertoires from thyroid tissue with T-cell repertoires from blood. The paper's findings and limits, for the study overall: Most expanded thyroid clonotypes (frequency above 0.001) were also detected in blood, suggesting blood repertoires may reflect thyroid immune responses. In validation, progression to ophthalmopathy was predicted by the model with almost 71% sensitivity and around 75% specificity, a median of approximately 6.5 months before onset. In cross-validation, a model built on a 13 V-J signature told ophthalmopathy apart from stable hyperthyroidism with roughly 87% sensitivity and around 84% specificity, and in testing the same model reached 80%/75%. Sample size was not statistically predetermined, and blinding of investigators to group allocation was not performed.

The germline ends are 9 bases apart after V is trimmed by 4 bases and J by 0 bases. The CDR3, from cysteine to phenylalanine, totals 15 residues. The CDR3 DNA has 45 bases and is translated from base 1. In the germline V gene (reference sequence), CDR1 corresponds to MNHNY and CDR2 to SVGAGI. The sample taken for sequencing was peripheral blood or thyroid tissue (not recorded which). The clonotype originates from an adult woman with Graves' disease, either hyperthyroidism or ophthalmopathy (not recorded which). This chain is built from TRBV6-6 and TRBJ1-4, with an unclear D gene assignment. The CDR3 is CASSSPGTTNEKLFF. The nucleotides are TGTGCCAGCAGTTCGCCTGGCACAACTAATGAAAAACTGTTTTTT.